Listed here is a single T cell receptor (beta chain). Its antigen is undetermined. The sample is drawn from a study of beta chain features in type 1 diabetes. Findings and limits, study-wide: Cells expressing TCR highly could be over-represented by cDNA sequencing.

Purity exceeding 98% was reached by all sorted populations. The germline gives CDR1 SGHTA, CDR2 FQGNSA. The J segment lost 8 bases and the V segment lost 3 bases, leaving 8 bases of the junction unmatched. The CDR3 runs 15 residues. The whole isolated RNA underwent reverse transcription, so sequencing captured expressed TCRB transcripts. The repertoire was sequenced with immunoSEQ multiplex PCR; TCRdb's copy has only in-frame clones and lacks some. There are around 340,000 clones in the sample; under 8.5% occur only once, and under 0.5% lies in the top ten. The TCR sequence derives from a woman younger than 35 in good health. The chain couples TRBV7-2 to TRBJ2-1, with 9 positions matching TRBD2. The sample was central memory CD4+ T cells from blood. The CDR3 coding sequence is TGTGCCAGCAGCTTTGCAATAGCGGGAGCATATGAGCAGTTCTTC. Protein product: CASSFAIAGAYEQFF.